These T cell receptor beta chains were read from a single sample in a study of blood T cell repertoires in COVID-19. Sequencing was performed with immunoSEQ multiplex PCR; in TCRdb, only in-frame clones are kept and a portion is missing. The sample has around 23,000 clones; around nine tenths are singletons. Sample: peripheral blood. These TCRs come from a human donor in a cohort sampled during active COVID-19. CDR3s include the opening cysteine and the closing phenylalanine or tryptophan. The D gene is left open where the match is weak. A clone size is listed for some rows: how often the clone was seen (once, few, many), or a class if it is expanded.

CDR3 protein: CASSSAGTRNQPQHF; CDR3 DNA: TGTGCCAGCAGCTCCGCCGGGACTCGCAATCAGCCCCAGCATTTT; D gene: -; V gene: TRBV7-2; clone size: -; J gene: TRBJ1-5
CDR3 protein: CASSDRDSYGYTF; CDR3 DNA: TGTGCCAGCAGCGACAGGGATAGCTATGGCTACACCTTC; D gene: -; V gene: TRBV9; clone size: -; J gene: TRBJ1-2
CDR3 protein: CASSRASGVPSTDTQYF; CDR3 DNA: TGTGCCAGCAGCCGAGCAAGCGGGGTTCCTAGCACAGATACGCAGTATTTT; D gene: TRBD2; V gene: TRBV7-8; clone size: -; J gene: TRBJ2-3
CDR3 protein: CASNGLGATTYEQYF; CDR3 DNA: TGTGCCAGCAACGGGTTAGGGGCAACCACCTACGAGCAGTACTTC; D gene: -; V gene: TRBV6-5; clone size: -; J gene: TRBJ2-7
CDR3 protein: CASSHPVAFSNTGELFF; CDR3 DNA: TGTGCCAGCAGCCACCCGGTCGCATTTTCGAACACCGGGGAGCTGTTTTTT; D gene: -; V gene: TRBV11-2; clone size: -; J gene: TRBJ2-2
CDR3 protein: CASSRGLGTEAFF; CDR3 DNA: TGTGCCAGCAGCCGAGGTTTGGGTACTGAAGCTTTCTTT; D gene: -; V gene: TRBV5-6; clone size: -; J gene: TRBJ1-1
CDR3 protein: CASSLTGGNYEQYF; CDR3 DNA: TGCGCCAGCAGCTTGACAGGGGGAAACTACGAGCAGTACTTC; D gene: TRBD1; V gene: TRBV5-1; clone size: -; J gene: TRBJ2-7
CDR3 protein: CASSLAGAGEKLFF; CDR3 DNA: TGCGCCAGCAGCTTGGCCGGCGCGGGTGAAAAACTGTTTTTT; D gene: -; V gene: TRBV5-1; clone size: -; J gene: TRBJ1-4
CDR3 protein: CASSWVGGQRNEKLFF; CDR3 DNA: TGTGCCAGCAGCTGGGTTGGTGGTCAGCGAAATGAAAAACTGTTTTTT; D gene: -; V gene: TRBV5-6; clone size: -; J gene: TRBJ1-4
CDR3 protein: CASSIPNPGVYYGYTF; CDR3 DNA: TGTGCCAGTAGTATACCCAATCCAGGGGTTTACTATGGCTACACCTTC; D gene: -; V gene: TRBV19; clone size: few; J gene: TRBJ1-2
CDR3 protein: CASSDVGNRGYGYTF; CDR3 DNA: TGTGCCAGCAGTGACGTCGGGAACAGGGGTTATGGCTACACCTTC; D gene: TRBD1; V gene: TRBV6-1; clone size: -; J gene: TRBJ1-2
CDR3 protein: CASSLYRGSYSNQPQHF; CDR3 DNA: TGTGCCAGCAGTCTATACAGGGGGTCTTATAGCAATCAGCCCCAGCATTTT; D gene: TRBD1; V gene: TRBV6-6; clone size: -; J gene: TRBJ1-5
CDR3 protein: CASSIGGTASYGYTF; CDR3 DNA: TGTGCCAGTAGTATAGGGGGGACAGCTTCCTATGGCTACACCTTC; D gene: TRBD1; V gene: TRBV19; clone size: -; J gene: TRBJ1-2
CDR3 protein: CASNRQGASEQYF; CDR3 DNA: TGTGCCAGTAATAGGCAGGGGGCGTCCGAGCAGTACTTC; D gene: TRBD1; V gene: TRBV19; clone size: -; J gene: TRBJ2-7
CDR3 protein: CASSFGGNNYGYTF; CDR3 DNA: TGTGCCAGCAGCTTCGGGGGAAATAACTATGGCTACACCTTC; D gene: -; V gene: TRBV5-5; clone size: once; J gene: TRBJ1-2
CDR3 protein: CASSAMTGGGRETQYF; CDR3 DNA: TGTGCCAGCAGCGCCATGACAGGGGGCGGGAGAGAGACCCAGTACTTC; D gene: TRBD1; V gene: TRBV9; clone size: -; J gene: TRBJ2-5
CDR3 protein: CATSRGANEKLFF; CDR3 DNA: TGTGCCACCAGCAGGGGCGCAAATGAAAAACTGTTTTTT; D gene: -; V gene: TRBV15; clone size: -; J gene: TRBJ1-4
CDR3 protein: CASSFGSAGGGETQYF; CDR3 DNA: TGCGCCAGCAGCTTCGGTTCGGCGGGGGGTGGAGAGACCCAGTACTTC; D gene: TRBD2; V gene: TRBV5-1; clone size: -; J gene: TRBJ2-5
CDR3 protein: CASSFGQGLRETQYF; CDR3 DNA: TGTGCCAGCAGTTTCGGACAGGGATTGAGAGAGACCCAGTACTTC; D gene: TRBD1; V gene: TRBV27; clone size: -; J gene: TRBJ2-5
CDR3 protein: CASSPGVGCTF; CDR3 DNA: TGTGCCAGCAGCCCCGGGGTAGGATGCACCTTC; D gene: -; V gene: TRBV12-3/TRBV12-4; clone size: -; J gene: TRBJ1-2
CDR3 protein: CASSPRVGDINQPQHF; CDR3 DNA: TGTGCCAGCTCACCCCGGGTGGGGGACATCAATCAGCCCCAGCATTTT; D gene: -; V gene: TRBV18; clone size: -; J gene: TRBJ1-5
CDR3 protein: CASSTSGRVAFF; CDR3 DNA: TGTGCCAGCAGCACCTCGGGGAGGGTGGCTTTCTTT; D gene: -; V gene: TRBV7-8; clone size: -; J gene: TRBJ1-1
CDR3 protein: CASRREPIYGYTF; CDR3 DNA: TGTGCCAGCAGGAGGGAGCCTATCTATGGCTACACCTTC; D gene: -; V gene: TRBV12-3/TRBV12-4; clone size: -; J gene: TRBJ1-2
CDR3 protein: CATSREGGTTNEKLFF; CDR3 DNA: TGTGCCACCAGCAGAGAGGGAGGAACAACTAATGAAAAACTGTTTTTT; D gene: -; V gene: TRBV15; clone size: -; J gene: TRBJ1-4
CDR3 protein: CASSLALAGGNEQFF; CDR3 DNA: TGTGCCAGCAGCTTAGCGCTAGCGGGGGGCAATGAGCAGTTCTTC; D gene: TRBD2; V gene: TRBV7-9; clone size: -; J gene: TRBJ2-1
CDR3 protein: CASSSEGQYGYTF; CDR3 DNA: TGCGCCAGCAGCTCGGAGGGACAGTATGGCTACACCTTC; D gene: TRBD1; V gene: TRBV5-1; clone size: medium-sized; J gene: TRBJ1-2
CDR3 protein: CASSLEGGVSYNEQFF; CDR3 DNA: TGTGCTAGCAGCTTAGAAGGAGGGGTCTCCTACAATGAGCAGTTCTTC; D gene: -; V gene: TRBV7-7; clone size: -; J gene: TRBJ2-1
CDR3 protein: CASSLRTDLNQPQHF; CDR3 DNA: TGTGCCAGCAGCCTGAGGACAGATTTAAATCAGCCCCAGCATTTT; D gene: -; V gene: TRBV5-4; clone size: few; J gene: TRBJ1-5
CDR3 protein: CASSSGQGPRETQYF; CDR3 DNA: TGTGCCAGCAGCTCAGGACAGGGTCCGCGAGAGACCCAGTACTTC; D gene: TRBD1; V gene: TRBV6-5; clone size: -; J gene: TRBJ2-5
CDR3 protein: CASTLTGTGAYNEQFF; CDR3 DNA: TGTGCCAGCACCCTGACTGGGACAGGGGCCTACAATGAGCAGTTCTTC; D gene: TRBD1; V gene: TRBV27; clone size: -; J gene: TRBJ2-1
CDR3 protein: CASSLFSGGKQPYQETQYF; CDR3 DNA: TGTGCCAGCAGCTTATTTAGCGGGGGGAAACAACCGTACCAAGAGACCCAGTACTTC; D gene: TRBD2; V gene: TRBV7-8; clone size: -; J gene: TRBJ2-5
CDR3 protein: CAIADRGYQPQHF; CDR3 DNA: TGTGCCATCGCAGACAGGGGGTACCAGCCCCAGCATTTT; D gene: TRBD1; V gene: TRBV19; clone size: -; J gene: TRBJ1-5
CDR3 protein: CASSYSGTVRETQYF; CDR3 DNA: TGTGCCAGCAGTTACTCCGGGACAGTGAGAGAGACCCAGTACTTC; D gene: TRBD1; V gene: TRBV6-5; clone size: -; J gene: TRBJ2-5
CDR3 protein: CASSFEGARTEAFF; CDR3 DNA: TGTGCCAGCAGTTTTGAGGGGGCTCGGACTGAAGCTTTCTTT; D gene: TRBD1; V gene: TRBV27; clone size: -; J gene: TRBJ1-1
CDR3 protein: CASSLATGSEQFF; CDR3 DNA: TGTGCCAGCAGCCTTGCGACAGGGTCTGAGCAGTTCTTC; D gene: TRBD1; V gene: TRBV7-3; clone size: -; J gene: TRBJ2-1
CDR3 protein: CASSLVGQGLWNTEAFF; CDR3 DNA: TGTGCCAGCAGCTTAGTAGGTCAGGGACTATGGAACACTGAAGCTTTCTTT; D gene: -; V gene: TRBV11-2; clone size: -; J gene: TRBJ1-1
CDR3 protein: CASSLAWTGGDGNTIYF; CDR3 DNA: TGTGCCAGCAGCTTGGCCTGGACAGGGGGGGATGGAAACACCATATATTTT; D gene: TRBD1; V gene: TRBV5-6; clone size: -; J gene: TRBJ1-3
CDR3 protein: CASSRDRGEQFF; CDR3 DNA: TGTGCCAGCAGCCGGGACAGGGGAGAGCAGTTCTTC; D gene: TRBD1; V gene: TRBV7-9; clone size: -; J gene: TRBJ2-1
CDR3 protein: CASSNQGQGGRDTQYF; CDR3 DNA: TGCGCCAGCAGCAATCAGGGACAGGGTGGGAGAGATACGCAGTATTTT; D gene: TRBD1; V gene: TRBV5-1; clone size: once; J gene: TRBJ2-3
CDR3 protein: CASRDYPYEQYF; CDR3 DNA: TGTGCCAGCAGGGACTACCCCTACGAGCAGTACTTC; D gene: -; V gene: TRBV27; clone size: -; J gene: TRBJ2-7
CDR3 protein: CASSLGGQGGNEQFF; CDR3 DNA: TGTGCCAGCAGCTTAGGTGGACAGGGAGGGAATGAGCAGTTCTTC; D gene: -; V gene: TRBV5-8; clone size: -; J gene: TRBJ2-1
CDR3 protein: CASSATIRDRVYEQYF; CDR3 DNA: TGTGCCAGCAGTGCGACCATCCGGGACAGGGTCTACGAGCAGTACTTC; D gene: TRBD1; V gene: TRBV6-1; clone size: few; J gene: TRBJ2-7
CDR3 protein: CASSEALDRKNGYTF; CDR3 DNA: TGTGCCAGCAGTGAAGCGTTGGACAGGAAGAATGGCTACACCTTC; D gene: TRBD1; V gene: TRBV2; clone size: -; J gene: TRBJ1-2
CDR3 protein: CASSSVLFQANYGYTF; CDR3 DNA: TGTGCCAGCAGCTCCGTACTGTTTCAAGCTAACTATGGCTACACCTTC; D gene: -; V gene: TRBV5-4; clone size: -; J gene: TRBJ1-2
CDR3 protein: CASSQGSTGAYNEQFF; CDR3 DNA: TGTGCCAGCAGCCAAGGGAGCACAGGGGCCTACAATGAGCAGTTCTTC; D gene: TRBD1; V gene: TRBV4-2; clone size: -; J gene: TRBJ2-1
CDR3 protein: CASSQGFGNIQYF; CDR3 DNA: TGTGCCAGTAGCCAGGGGTTCGGGAACATTCAGTACTTC; D gene: -; V gene: TRBV19; clone size: -; J gene: TRBJ2-4
CDR3 protein: CASSFMDRGTEAFF; CDR3 DNA: TGTGCCAGTAGTTTCATGGACAGGGGCACTGAAGCTTTCTTT; D gene: TRBD1; V gene: TRBV19; clone size: -; J gene: TRBJ1-1
CDR3 protein: CASSASGGATDTQYF; CDR3 DNA: TGTGCCAGCAGTGCTAGCGGGGGGGCCACAGATACGCAGTATTTT; D gene: TRBD2; V gene: TRBV6-4; clone size: -; J gene: TRBJ2-3
CDR3 protein: CASSKNTASDTGYTF; CDR3 DNA: TGTGCCAGCAGCAAAAACACAGCCTCCGATACCGGCTACACCTTC; D gene: -; V gene: TRBV21-1; clone size: -; J gene: TRBJ1-2
CDR3 protein: CASEELSGGELFF; CDR3 DNA: TGTGCCAGCGAGGAGCTTTCGGGGGGGGAGCTGTTTTTT; D gene: -; V gene: TRBV2; clone size: few; J gene: TRBJ2-2
CDR3 protein: CASSPGREYGYTF; CDR3 DNA: TGCGCCAGCAGCCCCGGGAGGGAGTATGGCTACACCTTC; D gene: -; V gene: TRBV4-1; clone size: -; J gene: TRBJ1-2
CDR3 protein: CASRAEVPRQPQHF; CDR3 DNA: TGTGCCAGCAGAGCCGAAGTCCCTCGGCAGCCCCAGCATTTT; D gene: -; V gene: TRBV2; clone size: -; J gene: TRBJ1-5
CDR3 protein: CASSLGRANYGYTF; CDR3 DNA: TGTGCCAGCAGTTTAGGGCGAGCTAACTATGGCTACACCTTC; D gene: -; V gene: TRBV27; clone size: -; J gene: TRBJ1-2
CDR3 protein: CASSLEAGGRTWSYEQYF; CDR3 DNA: TGTGCCAGCAGCTTGGAGGCAGGGGGCCGTACGTGGTCCTACGAGCAGTACTTC; D gene: TRBD1; V gene: TRBV5-4; clone size: -; J gene: TRBJ2-7
CDR3 protein: CASSPDRANYGYTF; CDR3 DNA: TGTGCCAGCTCACCAGACAGGGCTAACTATGGCTACACCTTC; D gene: TRBD1; V gene: TRBV18; clone size: -; J gene: TRBJ1-2
CDR3 protein: CASRPAWDRDPWGNSPLHF; CDR3 DNA: TGTGCCAGCAGACCTGCGTGGGACAGGGATCCCTGGGGGAATTCACCCCTCCACTTT; D gene: TRBD1; V gene: TRBV2; clone size: -; J gene: TRBJ1-6